The 20 T cell receptor beta chains below were found in one sample sequenced in a study of T cells and Merkel cell carcinoma outcomes. Method: immunoSEQ multiplex PCR; TCRdb's copy keeps in-frame clones and lacks some. The data show around 1,900 clones, 91% seen once. The sample consisted of tumor tissue from Merkel cell carcinoma. The origin of the receptors is a human donor with Merkel cell carcinoma.

V is TRBV6-1 and J is TRBJ2-3, with D possibly called TRBD1 or TRBD2 (6 bases each). This CDR3 is 15 amino acids long. The germline gives CDR1 MNHNS, CDR2 SASEGT. V was clipped by 4 bases and J by 6 bases, with 17 bases between them. This CDR3 is CASSGRSGGRDTQYF. The CDR3 DNA sequence: TGTGCCAGCAGTGGGCGGTCCGGGGGCCGGGATACGCAGTATTTT.

This clone appeared a few times. The genes are TRBV19 and TRBJ2-1; D may be TRBD2 (6 bases). In germline, CDR1 is LNHDA, CDR2 SQIVND (reference sequence). V was pared by 7 bases and J by 6 bases, with 28 bases between. This CDR3 comprises 18 residues. The CDR3 DNA is TGTGCCAGTAAAAGTTCTAATAGGCGGGGAGGAAGTAGCAATGAGCAGTTCTTC. Its protein product is CASKSSNRRGGSSNEQFF. Based on the CDR3 plus reference TRBV19 and TRBJ2-1, the full variable domain is DGGITQSPKYLFRKEGQNVTLSCEQNLNHDAMYWYRQDPGQGLRLIYYSQIVNDFQKGDIAEGYSVSREKKESFPLTVTSAQKNPTAFYLCASKSSNRRGGSSNEQFFGPGTRLTVL.

The J gene is TRBJ1-1, the V gene TRBV29-1; 12 bases match TRBD1. CDR3 length equals 13 residues. Looked up from germline, CDR1 is SQVTM and CDR2 is ANQGSEA. V lost 4 bases and J lost 10; bases outside the gene matches: 7. The CDR3 nucleotides read TGCAGCGTTGGCAACCGGGACAGGGGGCCAGCTTTCTTT. Translation gives CSVGNRDRGPAFF.

The V gene is TRBV2, the J gene TRBJ2-7; D ambiguous. CDR3 length: 16 residues. V lost 3 bases and J 0 bases, leaving 15 bases between the germline ends. Germline V gene data show CDR1 as SNHLY and CDR2 as FYNNEI. The CDR3 nucleotides are TGTGCCAGCAGTGATCTTGCACGCGACTTCTCCTACGAGCAGTACTTC. Its protein product is CASSDLARDFSYEQYF.

V gene TRBV29-1 combines with J gene TRBJ1-1; D uncertain. With 3 bases removed from V and 3 bases from J, the gap between germline ends came to 8 bases. The CDR3 has 12 amino acids. In germline, CDR1 is SQVTM, CDR2 ANQGSEA. CDR3 bases: TGCAGCGTTGATTACGGTTACACTGAAGCTTTCTTT. Translated, it gives CSVDYGYTEAFF. The complete variable domain, with remaining parts taken from reference TRBV29-1 and TRBJ1-1, reads SAVISQKPSRDICQRGTSLTIQCQVDSQVTMMFWYRQQPGQSLTLIATANQGSEATYESGFVIDKFPISRPNLTFSTLTVSNMSPEDSSIYLCSVDYGYTEAFFGQGTRLTVV.

This chain connects TRBV9 to TRBJ1-2; D call uncertain. V dropped 0 bases and J dropped 5 bases, with 14 bases sitting between them. CDR3 length equals 15 residues. Germline CDR1 is SGDLS and CDR2 is YYNGEE. Written as DNA, the CDR3 is TGTGCCAGCAGCGTAGATGGGATCGAGTTTTATGGCTACACCTTC. Its protein product is CASSVDGIEFYGYTF.

The chain has TRBV4-1 and TRBJ2-2; D is possibly TRBD1 or TRBD2 (5 bases each). CDR3 size: 15 residues. Per the germline V gene, CDR1 is MGHRA and CDR2 is YSYEKL. V lost 4 bases and J 4 bases, leaving 13 bases between the germline ends. Written as DNA, the CDR3 is TGCGCCAGCAGCCGGGACCCCGCGACCACCGGGGAGCTGTTTTTT. Amino acid sequence: CASSRDPATTGELFF.

The genes are TRBV5-6 and TRBJ2-1; 9 nucleotides align to TRBD2. Germline loops: CDR1 SGHDT, CDR2 YYEEEE. The CDR3 runs to 17 residues. V lost 1 base and J lost 5; bases outside the gene matches: 10. CDR3 amino acids: CASSLLSTSGFHNEQFF. The CDR3 DNA is TGTGCCAGCAGCTTGTTATCGACTAGCGGATTTCACAATGAGCAGTTCTTC.

The rearrangement uses TRBV19 and TRBJ1-2; D is possibly TRBD1 (6 bases). The germline V and J ends were trimmed by 0 bases and 9 bases, with 14 bases remaining between them. Germline V CDR1 and CDR2: LNHDA, SQIVND (reference sequence). CDR3 size: 14 residues. CDR3 amino acids: CASSIDRVGGRYTF. The CDR3 DNA sequence: TGTGCCAGTAGTATAGATCGAGTAGGGGGTCGCTACACCTTC.

The DNA for the CDR3 is TGTGCCAGCAGTTTAAGGCAGGGTATAGGGAACACTGAAGCTTTCTTT. It encodes CASSLRQGIGNTEAFF. The chain joins TRBV27 to TRBJ1-1; perhaps TRBD1 as D (5 bases). The CDR3 is made up of 16 amino acids. Trimming pared 2 bases from V and 1 base from J, leaving 14 bases between. Germline assignment: CDR1 MNHEY and CDR2 SMNVEV (reference sequence).

The genes are TRBV10-2 and TRBJ1-5; 7 positions match TRBD1. The V gene end was trimmed by 8 bases and the J gene end by 3 bases; junction bases not matched to a gene: 4. The CDR3 spans 13 residues. Germline V CDR1 and CDR2: WSHSY, SAAADI. CDR3 nucleotide sequence: TGCGCCAGCCGACAGGGAATCAATCAGCCCCAGCATTTT. As protein: CASRQGINQPQHF.

The rearrangement uses TRBV5-4 and TRBJ2-2, with D possibly TRBD1 on 6 matching bases. Trimming left V 0 bases short and J 6 bases short, with 6 bases between. Germline V gene lookup returns CDR1 SGHNT and CDR2 YYREEE (reference sequence). This CDR3 contains 13 residues. CDR3 coding DNA: TGTGCCAGCAGCTTGGGGACAGCCGGGGAGCTGTTTTTT. Residues: CASSLGTAGELFF.

The chain carries TRBV11-2 and TRBJ2-7; no reliable D call. The CDR3 sequence is 12 residues long. V was pared by 2 bases and J by 9 bases, with 11 bases between. The V gene's germline CDR1 is SGHAT and CDR2 FQNNGV. CDR3 in amino acids: CASSLYGFGQYF. The DNA for the CDR3 is TGTGCCAGCAGCTTATACGGGTTCGGGCAGTACTTC.

The chain combines TRBV20-1 with TRBJ1-2, with a tentative D call TRBD1 (5 bases). Germline CDR1 and CDR2: DFQATT and SNEGSKA (reference sequence). The CDR3 is made up of 11 amino acids. Trimming left V 5 bases short and J 5 bases short, with 9 bases between. The CDR3: CSAGTGYGYTF. The CDR3 DNA follows: TGCAGTGCTGGGACCGGTTATGGCTACACCTTC.

This clone has a handful of counts. The CDR3 reads CASSPDGRTDTQYF. CDR3 coding DNA: TGTGCCAGCAGCCCGGACGGCCGCACAGATACGCAGTATTTT. V usage is TRBV28 and J usage is TRBJ2-3; no clear D gene. The CDR3 is 14 residues long. The ends were cut back, 6 bases at V and 1 base at J, with 11 bases in the middle. CDR1 and CDR2 from the germline V gene are MDHEN and SYDVKM.

The rearrangement uses TRBV12-5 and TRBJ2-2; TRBD1 agrees at 9 bases. The germline gives CDR1 LGHNT, CDR2 FRNRAP. With V trimmed by 6 bases and J by 4 bases, 6 bases remained unmatched. The length of the CDR3 is 15 residues. CDR3 region: CASGIGTGFTGELFF. CDR3 DNA: TGTGCTAGTGGGATCGGGACAGGGTTCACCGGGGAGCTGTTTTTT.

The chain joins TRBV5-8 to TRBJ1-5, with D unclear. CDR3 length equals 14 residues. Germline loops: CDR1 SGHTS, CDR2 YDEGEE. Deletions cut 0 bases from V and 4 bases from J, with 8 bases between. In DNA, the CDR3 is TGTGCCAGCAGCTTGGAGTTGCGGAATCAGCCCCAGCATTTT. The encoded protein is CASSLELRNQPQHF.

To note about this clone: An end of the junction differs from the germline gene, which may be a read error. The chain is built from TRBV7-9 and TRBJ1-2, with TRBD1 matching 11 bases. The germline gives CDR1 SEHNR, CDR2 FQNEAQ (reference sequence). There are 13 residues in the CDR3. DNA for the CDR3: TGTGCCAGCAGCCCCGGGACAGGGGGGTTCGGGTCCTTC. It encodes CASSPGTGGFGSF.

This clone has more than one count but fewer than ten. The V and J genes are TRBV11-2 and TRBJ2-1; tentatively, D is TRBD2 (6 bases). Germline CDR1 SGHAT, CDR2 FQNNGV. The CDR3 has 12 residues. V was trimmed by 5 bases and J by 7 bases, leaving 9 bases between them. The CDR3 coding sequence is TGTGCCAGCAGCCTTAGCGGAAATGAGCAGTTCTTC. Its translation is CASSLSGNEQFF.

V and J are TRBV7-9 and TRBJ2-7; D unresolved. Germline CDR1 SEHNR, CDR2 FQNEAQ (reference sequence). Trimming stripped 5 bases from V and 2 bases from J, with 10 bases between. This CDR3 is 13 amino acids long. The CDR3 is CASSPKGPYEQYF. The CDR3 bases are TGTGCCAGCAGCCCCAAAGGACCCTACGAGCAGTACTTC.